This is a list of T cell receptor beta chains from one sample in a study of blood T cell repertoires in COVID-19. Method: immunoSEQ multiplex PCR; TCRdb's copy keeps in-frame clones and lacks some. The sample has about 20,000 clones, about 90% seen once; the top ten hold approximately 10%. Sequenced input: peripheral blood. The receptors originated from a human donor in a cohort sampled during active COVID-19. CDR3s include the opening cysteine and the closing phenylalanine or tryptophan. Fields, in order: J gene, V gene, clone size, D gene, CDR3 protein, CDR3 DNA. The D gene is left open where the match is weak. A row's size may be missing; if present it is once, few, many or a size class.

J gene: TRBJ1-3; V gene: TRBV3-1/TRBV3-2; clone size: -; D gene: -; CDR3 protein: CASSPGNSGNTIYF; CDR3 DNA: TGTGCCAGCAGCCCCGGGAACTCTGGAAACACCATATATTTT
J gene: TRBJ1-5; V gene: TRBV6-4; clone size: -; D gene: -; CDR3 protein: CASSDGENQPQHF; CDR3 DNA: TGTGCCAGCAGTGACGGGGAGAACCAGCCCCAGCATTTT
J gene: TRBJ1-2; V gene: TRBV6-5; clone size: -; D gene: -; CDR3 protein: CASSPPPGGHGYTF; CDR3 DNA: TGTGCCAGCAGCCCACCCCCGGGGGGTCATGGCTACACCTTC
J gene: TRBJ2-7; V gene: TRBV6-5; clone size: -; D gene: -; CDR3 protein: CASSYGGELYEQYF; CDR3 DNA: TGTGCCAGCAGTTACGGAGGGGAACTCTACGAGCAGTACTTC
J gene: TRBJ2-7; V gene: TRBV6-6; clone size: once; D gene: -; CDR3 protein: CASTQRHKRPPYEQYF; CDR3 DNA: TGTGCCAGCACCCAAAGGCATAAGAGGCCCCCCTACGAGCAGTACTTC
J gene: TRBJ2-5; V gene: TRBV5-8; clone size: few; D gene: -; CDR3 protein: CASSFSQETQYF; CDR3 DNA: TGTGCCAGCAGCTTCTCTCAAGAGACCCAGTACTTC
J gene: TRBJ1-2; V gene: TRBV5-1; clone size: -; D gene: -; CDR3 protein: CASSLGDIHGYTF; CDR3 DNA: TGCGCCAGCAGCCTGGGGGACATCCATGGCTACACCTTC
J gene: TRBJ2-1; V gene: TRBV30; clone size: -; D gene: -; CDR3 protein: CAWKEYYTGEQFF; CDR3 DNA: TGTGCCTGGAAAGAATACTATACGGGTGAGCAGTTCTTC
J gene: TRBJ2-7; V gene: TRBV10-2; clone size: -; D gene: -; CDR3 protein: CASSVQGGHEQYF; CDR3 DNA: TGCGCCAGCAGTGTTCAGGGGGGCCACGAGCAGTACTTC
J gene: TRBJ1-2; V gene: TRBV5-4; clone size: few; D gene: TRBD1; CDR3 protein: CASSLKGARGYTF; CDR3 DNA: TGTGCCAGCAGCTTAAAGGGGGCGCGGGGCTACACCTTC
J gene: TRBJ2-3; V gene: TRBV5-1; clone size: -; D gene: TRBD1; CDR3 protein: CASSLDRGDRDTQYF; CDR3 DNA: TGCGCCAGCAGCTTGGACAGGGGAGATCGGGATACGCAGTATTTT
J gene: TRBJ1-1; V gene: TRBV9; clone size: -; D gene: -; CDR3 protein: CASSHHQGSTMNTEAFF; CDR3 DNA: TGTGCCAGCAGCCATCACCAGGGGAGTACCATGAACACTGAAGCTTTCTTT
J gene: TRBJ1-2; V gene: TRBV19; clone size: -; D gene: -; CDR3 protein: CASSKLQGDGYTF; CDR3 DNA: TGTGCCAGTAGCAAATTACAGGGAGATGGCTACACCTTC
J gene: TRBJ2-5; V gene: TRBV4-1; clone size: -; D gene: -; CDR3 protein: CASSQVNLVGTQETQYF; CDR3 DNA: TGCGCCAGCAGCCAAGTTAACCTCGTCGGGACACAAGAGACCCAGTACTTC
J gene: TRBJ1-6; V gene: TRBV6-4; clone size: -; D gene: -; CDR3 protein: CASSDSGGSYSPLHF; CDR3 DNA: TGTGCCAGCAGTGATTCGGGGGGCTCTTATTCACCCCTCCACTTT
J gene: TRBJ2-7; V gene: TRBV20-1; clone size: -; D gene: -; CDR3 protein: CSARHQYEQYF; CDR3 DNA: TGCAGTGCCCGACACCAGTACGAGCAGTACTTC
J gene: TRBJ2-7; V gene: TRBV30; clone size: -; D gene: -; CDR3 protein: CAWSVVYEQYF; CDR3 DNA: TGTGCCTGGAGCGTCGTATACGAGCAGTACTTC
J gene: TRBJ1-2; V gene: TRBV30; clone size: -; D gene: TRBD1; CDR3 protein: CAYQQGFYGYTF; CDR3 DNA: TGTGCCTATCAACAGGGGTTCTATGGCTACACCTTC
J gene: TRBJ2-6; V gene: TRBV4-2; clone size: -; D gene: -; CDR3 protein: CASSQTQGPGGANVLTF; CDR3 DNA: TGTGCCAGCAGCCAAACACAGGGCCCCGGTGGGGCCAACGTCCTGACTTTC
J gene: TRBJ2-1; V gene: TRBV12-5; clone size: -; D gene: TRBD2; CDR3 protein: CASGLRLAGPYNEQFF; CDR3 DNA: TGTGCTAGTGGTTTGCGACTAGCGGGGCCCTACAATGAGCAGTTCTTC
J gene: TRBJ1-1; V gene: TRBV7-2; clone size: -; D gene: -; CDR3 protein: CASSLEAGADTEAFF; CDR3 DNA: TGTGCCAGCAGCTTAGAAGCGGGGGCGGACACTGAAGCTTTCTTT
J gene: TRBJ1-2; V gene: TRBV6-5; clone size: -; D gene: TRBD1; CDR3 protein: CASSRDRGNYGYTF; CDR3 DNA: TGTGCCAGCAGTAGGGACAGGGGAAACTATGGCTACACCTTC
J gene: TRBJ2-1; V gene: TRBV5-1; clone size: -; D gene: TRBD2; CDR3 protein: CASSLIGGGANEQFF; CDR3 DNA: TGCGCCAGCAGCTTGATTGGCGGGGGGGCGAATGAGCAGTTCTTC
J gene: TRBJ2-3; V gene: TRBV19; clone size: -; D gene: TRBD2; CDR3 protein: CASSISAGGTDTQYF; CDR3 DNA: TGTGCCAGTAGTATTTCAGCGGGGGGCACAGATACGCAGTATTTT
J gene: TRBJ2-1; V gene: TRBV11-2; clone size: once; D gene: -; CDR3 protein: CASSPRTSHFNEQFF; CDR3 DNA: TGTGCCAGCAGCCCCCGGACAAGCCATTTCAATGAGCAGTTCTTC
J gene: TRBJ2-1; V gene: TRBV9; clone size: -; D gene: TRBD2; CDR3 protein: CASSPRLAGTSYNEQFF; CDR3 DNA: TGTGCCAGCAGCCCCCGACTAGCGGGGACATCCTACAATGAGCAGTTCTTC
J gene: TRBJ1-2; V gene: TRBV18; clone size: few; D gene: -; CDR3 protein: CASSPAVTWTDGYTF; CDR3 DNA: TGTGCCAGCTCACCAGCGGTTACGTGGACAGATGGCTACACCTTC
J gene: TRBJ1-5; V gene: TRBV7-2; clone size: medium-sized; D gene: -; CDR3 protein: CASSLEGGRKPQHF; CDR3 DNA: TGTGCCAGCAGCTTAGAAGGGGGTCGGAAGCCCCAGCATTTT
J gene: TRBJ1-1; V gene: TRBV2; clone size: few; D gene: -; CDR3 protein: CASNVGGSLLGSTEAFF; CDR3 DNA: TGTGCCAGCAATGTAGGAGGGTCTCTTTTGGGTAGCACTGAAGCTTTCTTT
J gene: TRBJ1-1; V gene: TRBV14; clone size: -; D gene: TRBD1; CDR3 protein: CASSHLGQGDTEAFF; CDR3 DNA: TGTGCCAGCAGCCATCTGGGACAGGGGGACACTGAAGCTTTCTTT
J gene: TRBJ2-7; V gene: TRBV19; clone size: -; D gene: -; CDR3 protein: CASSISFRDTNYEQYF; CDR3 DNA: TGTGCCAGTAGTATCTCCTTTCGGGACACAAATTACGAGCAGTACTTC
J gene: TRBJ2-7; V gene: TRBV3-1/TRBV3-2; clone size: -; D gene: -; CDR3 protein: CASSQAWGYYEQYF; CDR3 DNA: TGTGCCAGCAGCCAAGCCTGGGGCTACTACGAGCAGTACTTC
J gene: TRBJ2-7; V gene: TRBV4-2; clone size: -; D gene: -; CDR3 protein: CASSLGTEIYEQYF; CDR3 DNA: TGTGCCAGCAGCCTCGGGACTGAAATCTACGAGCAGTACTTC
J gene: TRBJ2-2; V gene: TRBV11-2; clone size: once; D gene: -; CDR3 protein: CASSTRENTGELFF; CDR3 DNA: TGTGCCAGCAGCACGCGGGAGAACACCGGGGAGCTGTTTTTT
J gene: TRBJ1-1; V gene: TRBV7-9; clone size: -; D gene: -; CDR3 protein: CASTGPLVTEAFF; CDR3 DNA: TGTGCCAGCACCGGCCCCCTTGTCACTGAAGCTTTCTTT
J gene: TRBJ2-7; V gene: TRBV27; clone size: -; D gene: -; CDR3 protein: CASSSTAAGEQYF; CDR3 DNA: TGTGCCAGCAGTTCTACCGCTGCGGGGGAGCAGTACTTC
J gene: TRBJ2-1; V gene: TRBV6-6; clone size: -; D gene: -; CDR3 protein: CASSYSGRRGEQFF; CDR3 DNA: TGTGCCAGCAGTTACTCCGGCCGAAGGGGCGAGCAGTTCTTC
J gene: TRBJ2-7; V gene: TRBV3-1/TRBV3-2; clone size: -; D gene: TRBD2; CDR3 protein: CASSQGLAGLWYF; CDR3 DNA: TGTGCCAGCAGCCAAGGCCTAGCGGGGTTGTGGTACTTC
J gene: TRBJ2-6; V gene: TRBV27; clone size: -; D gene: -; CDR3 protein: CASSPGGRGANVLTF; CDR3 DNA: TGTGCCAGCAGTCCCGGCGGGCGGGGAGCCAACGTCCTGACTTTC
J gene: TRBJ2-3; V gene: TRBV18; clone size: -; D gene: TRBD1; CDR3 protein: CASSPLSTGADTQYF; CDR3 DNA: TGTGCCAGCTCTCCACTCTCGACAGGGGCAGATACGCAGTATTTT
J gene: TRBJ2-7; V gene: TRBV7-6; clone size: -; D gene: TRBD1; CDR3 protein: CASSRGPGQGVIGQYF; CDR3 DNA: TGTGCCAGCAGCCGGGGCCCGGGACAGGGGGTAATAGGGCAGTACTTC
J gene: TRBJ1-3; V gene: TRBV5-4; clone size: -; D gene: -; CDR3 protein: CASSLGGFSGNTIYF; CDR3 DNA: TGTGCCAGCAGCCTGGGCGGTTTTTCGGGAAACACCATATATTTT
J gene: TRBJ2-6; V gene: TRBV5-1; clone size: once; D gene: -; CDR3 protein: CASGLGSGANVLTF; CDR3 DNA: TGCGCCAGCGGTCTAGGTTCTGGGGCCAACGTCCTGACTTTC
J gene: TRBJ1-2; V gene: TRBV7-8; clone size: -; D gene: -; CDR3 protein: CASSSQGLPSF; CDR3 DNA: TGTGCCAGCAGTTCCCAGGGGTTGCCTAGTTTC
J gene: TRBJ2-5; V gene: TRBV5-4; clone size: -; D gene: TRBD2; CDR3 protein: CASSLPGTRQETQYF; CDR3 DNA: TGTGCCAGCAGCCTACCCGGGACTAGGCAAGAGACCCAGTACTTC
J gene: TRBJ1-2; V gene: TRBV6-4; clone size: -; D gene: -; CDR3 protein: CASSRRPGDLDGYTF; CDR3 DNA: TGTGCCAGCAGTAGAAGACCAGGGGATTTGGATGGCTACACCTTC
J gene: TRBJ1-1; V gene: TRBV7-9; clone size: -; D gene: TRBD1; CDR3 protein: CASSFNQGAELRANTEAFF; CDR3 DNA: TGTGCCAGCAGCTTTAATCAGGGGGCGGAATTACGGGCCAACACTGAAGCTTTCTTT
J gene: TRBJ1-5; V gene: TRBV19; clone size: -; D gene: -; CDR3 protein: CASSIRGGNQPQHF; CDR3 DNA: TGTGCCAGTAGTATCAGGGGAGGCAATCAGCCCCAGCATTTT
J gene: TRBJ1-1; V gene: TRBV9; clone size: -; D gene: -; CDR3 protein: CASSVGGVWGEEAFF; CDR3 DNA: TGTGCCAGCAGCGTAGGCGGGGTTTGGGGGGAGGAAGCTTTCTTT
J gene: TRBJ2-7; V gene: TRBV5-1; clone size: -; D gene: TRBD2; CDR3 protein: CASSLKRGPRGEQYF; CDR3 DNA: TGCGCCAGCAGCTTGAAGCGGGGGCCCCGAGGAGAGCAGTACTTC
J gene: TRBJ2-1; V gene: TRBV11-2; clone size: -; D gene: -; CDR3 protein: CASSWATREGNNEQFF; CDR3 DNA: TGTGCCAGCAGCTGGGCCACTAGAGAAGGAAACAATGAGCAGTTCTTC
J gene: TRBJ1-1; V gene: TRBV27; clone size: -; D gene: TRBD1; CDR3 protein: CASTPLGQGRGTEAFF; CDR3 DNA: TGTGCCAGCACCCCCTTGGGACAGGGGCGGGGCACTGAAGCTTTCTTT
J gene: TRBJ1-2; V gene: TRBV5-6; clone size: -; D gene: -; CDR3 protein: CASSLGIRADFYGYTF; CDR3 DNA: TGTGCCAGCAGCTTGGGTATACGCGCGGACTTCTATGGCTACACCTTC
J gene: TRBJ2-1; V gene: TRBV7-9; clone size: -; D gene: -; CDR3 protein: CASSPVHNEQFF; CDR3 DNA: TGTGCCAGCAGCCCGGTCCACAATGAGCAGTTCTTC
J gene: TRBJ1-4; V gene: TRBV14; clone size: -; D gene: -; CDR3 protein: CASSPRQGGEKLFF; CDR3 DNA: TGTGCCAGCAGCCCCCGCCAGGGTGGCGAAAAACTGTTTTTT
J gene: TRBJ2-3; V gene: TRBV18; clone size: -; D gene: TRBD1; CDR3 protein: CASSPTGGHTQYF; CDR3 DNA: TGTGCCAGCTCACCAACAGGGGGACATACGCAGTATTTT
J gene: TRBJ2-1; V gene: TRBV13; clone size: -; D gene: -; CDR3 protein: CASGRVGSAAYNEQFF; CDR3 DNA: TGTGCCAGCGGTCGGGTCGGAAGCGCCGCCTACAATGAGCAGTTCTTC